This TCR beta chain was recovered during a study of shared clonotypes between healthy human individuals. Study overall: CD4 naive and CD4 memory each took three plates per donor, while CD8 naive took two and CD8 memory one. Overall study findings and caveats: Memory subsets had estimated richness that was generally smaller than that of naive subsets. All-four-donor shared clonotypes had higher generation probabilities than non-shared clonotypes did.

Donors were healthy HIV-negative adults without recent acute infections or vaccinations. About this clone itself: The antigen remains unidentified.

Generated by immunoSEQ multiplex PCR, the TCRdb table keeps only in-frame clones and is missing some. Here the sample spans roughly 100,000 clones, less than 75% being singletons. The CDR3 length is 15 residues. CDR1 and CDR2 from the germline V gene are SSHAT and FNYEAQ (reference sequence). V lost 1 base to trimming and J lost 6 bases, with 13 bases between them. Sequencing was carried out using memory CD8+ T cells sorted from blood. Subset reported: CD45RO+ cells pooled with CCR7-negative TemRA cells. The clonotype comes from a woman aged 30 to 39 in good health. This chain uses TRBV7-7 with TRBJ2-1; tentatively, D is TRBD2 (6 bases). CDR3 DNA: TGTGCCAGCAGCTTAGTCCCGGGAGCTTCCAATGAGCAGTTCTTC. It specifies CASSLVPGASNEQFF. The full variable domain, in which reference TRBV7-7 and TRBJ2-1 provide the parts outside the CDR3, is GAGVSQSPRYKVTKRGQDVTLRCDPISSHATLYWYQQALGQGPEFLTYFNYEAQPDKSGLPSDRFSAERPEGSISTLTIQRTEQRDSAMYRCASSLVPGASNEQFFGPGTRLTVL.